The 13 T cell receptor beta chains in this list originate from one sample, sequenced in a study of OX40 agonist ivuxolimab in advanced cancers. Here immunoSEQ multiplex PCR was the method, and the copy in TCRdb shows in-frame clones only, minus some. The sample holds about 74,000 clones, around 87% seen once. The sample here was CD4+ or CD8+ T cells sorted from blood, taken in a trial of the OX40 agonist ivuxolimab. The receptor set was obtained from an adult with an advanced solid tumor such as melanoma, head and neck, liver or kidney cancer.

The chain recombines TRBV28 with TRBJ1-2, with D possibly matching TRBD1 (5 bases). The V end was cut by 7 bases, the J end by 7 bases, with 22 bases between. Looked up from germline, CDR1 is MDHEN and CDR2 is SYDVKM. The CDR3 extends over 15 amino acids. This CDR3 is CASTLPLGQTSGYTF. DNA of the CDR3: TGTGCCAGCACCCTTCCCCTGGGGCAAACCTCTGGCTACACCTTC.

The chain has TRBV9 and TRBJ2-1, with D maybe TRBD1 (5 bases). The CDR3 consists of 14 residues. With 3 bases removed from V and 6 bases from J, the gap between germline ends came to 13 bases. CDR1 is SGDLS, CDR2 YYNGEE, per germline. CDR3 region: CASSGNSQGNEQFF. The CDR3 region has the DNA TGTGCCAGCAGCGGAAATAGTCAGGGCAATGAGCAGTTCTTC.

This chain links TRBV28 with TRBJ2-4; TRBD2 might be the D (5 bases). The length of the CDR3 is 14 residues. Trimming took off 3 bases at V and 2 bases at J, with 8 bases between the two ends. The germline gives CDR1 MDHEN, CDR2 SYDVKM. The CDR3 protein is CASSFRGTKNIQYF. The CDR3 coding sequence is TGTGCCAGCAGTTTTCGGGGAACCAAAAACATTCAGTACTTC.

The chain carries TRBV14 and TRBJ2-3; no firm D call. The germline V and J ends were trimmed by 3 bases and 5 bases, with 3 bases remaining between them. CDR3 length: 11 amino acids. Per the germline V gene, CDR1 is SGHDN and CDR2 is FVKESK. The CDR3 loop is CASSQKDTQYF. The CDR3 region has the DNA TGTGCCAGCAGCCAGAAAGATACGCAGTATTTT.

This clone was observed a single time. The genes are TRBV27 and TRBJ1-5; no definite D call. This CDR3 has 15 amino acids. Germline V gene lookup returns CDR1 MNHEY and CDR2 SMNVEV (reference sequence). The V and J ends lost 0 bases and 3 bases respectively, with 9 bases between them. For the CDR3, the DNA is TGTGCCAGCAGTTTATCGTGGCAGGTCAATCAGCCCCAGCATTTT. This sequence encodes CASSLSWQVNQPQHF.

V is TRBV11-3 and J is TRBJ1-1; possibly TRBD1 for D (5 bases). CDR1 SGHNT and CDR2 YENEEA come from the germline V gene. This CDR3 comprises 13 residues. The V and J ends lost 4 bases and 0 bases respectively, with 6 bases between them. DNA of the CDR3: TGTGCCAGCAGCTCGACAGTGAACACTGAAGCTTTCTTT. Translation gives CASSSTVNTEAFF. Variable domain in full (rest from reference TRBV11-3 and TRBJ1-1): EAGVVQSPRYKIIEKKQPVAFWCNPISGHNTLYWYLQNLGQGPELLIRYENEEAVDDSQLPKDRFSAERLKGVDSTLKIQPAELGDSAVYLCASSSTVNTEAFFGQGTRLTVV.

The gene calls are TRBV18 and TRBJ1-1, with a possible D match to TRBD1 (5 bases). This CDR3 contains 14 residues. Germline values: CDR1 KGHSH, CDR2 LQKENI. Trimming shortened V by 2 bases and J by 5 bases, and 12 bases separated the two germline ends. CDR3 protein: CASSPTSGGTEAFF. DNA of the CDR3: TGTGCCAGCTCACCAACATCGGGGGGTACTGAAGCTTTCTTT.

The chain's CDR3 is CSVGVNSYEQYF. The CDR3 region has the DNA TGCAGCGTAGGGGTTAACTCCTACGAGCAGTACTTC. V gene TRBV29-1 combines with J gene TRBJ2-7; a possible D gene is TRBD1 (5 bases). Germline V lookup: CDR1 SQVTM, CDR2 ANQGSEA. V lost 6 bases, J lost 0 bases, and 9 bases lay in between. The CDR3 length is 12 residues.

The chain joins TRBV27 to TRBJ2-7, with D maybe TRBD2 (6 bases). The CDR3 is made up of 16 amino acids. CDR1 and CDR2 (germline): MNHEY, SMNVEV (reference sequence). V gave up 1 base and J gave up 0 bases, with 13 bases separating them. The chain's CDR3 is CASSLFRGASSYEQYF. CDR3 sequence (DNA): TGTGCCAGCAGTTTATTCCGCGGGGCTAGCTCCTACGAGCAGTACTTC.

The V gene is TRBV4-3, the J gene TRBJ2-7, with D unclear. CDR3 length: 11 residues. The germline CDR1 and CDR2 sequences are LGHNA and YSLEER. V was trimmed by 1 base and J by 6 bases, leaving 4 bases between them. In DNA form, the CDR3 reads TGCGCCAGCAGCCAAGGTCGCGAGCAGTACTTC. It codes for CASSQGREQYF.

This chain joins TRBV27 and TRBJ2-3; 7 positions agree with TRBD2. The trim removed 8 bases at V and 3 bases at J, leaving 2 bases unmatched. This CDR3 contains 12 residues. Germline V gene data show CDR1 as MNHEY and CDR2 as SMNVEV (reference sequence). CDR3 amino acids: CASGRETDTQYF. CDR3 nucleotide sequence: TGTGCCAGCGGGAGGGAGACAGATACGCAGTATTTT.

CDR3 sequence (DNA): TGTGCCAGCAGCTCGGGGGAGACCCAGTACTTC. This sequence encodes CASSSGETQYF. The rearrangement links TRBV11-2 to TRBJ2-5; TRBD2 might be the D (5 bases). CDR1 SGHAT and CDR2 FQNNGV come from the germline V gene. The length of the CDR3 is 11 residues. Trimming left V 4 bases short and J 5 bases short, with 5 bases between.

V is TRBV9 and J is TRBJ2-5; TRBD2 agrees at 11 bases. There are 15 residues in the CDR3. The V gene's germline CDR1 is SGDLS and CDR2 YYNGEE. The V gene end was trimmed by 3 bases and the J gene end by 4 bases; junction bases not matched to a gene: 5. CDR3 sequence (DNA): TGTGCCAGCAGCGAGGAAGGACTAGCGGGAGAGACCCAGTACTTC. Protein product: CASSEEGLAGETQYF.